The subject of this entry is one T cell receptor (beta chain). The antigen remains unidentified. This entry comes from a study of T cell responses to AZD1222 COVID-19 vaccine. Study results and caveats: Among AZD1222 vaccinees, only six were seropositive at baseline. Clonal diversity was possibly underestimated, and white British individuals and females predominated among donors.

Data came from immunoSEQ multiplex PCR; TCRdb stores just in-frame clones and leaves some out. The table lists tens of thousands of clones, roughly nine tenths of them singletons. The CDR3 has 16 residues. V dropped 3 bases and J dropped 6; count of bases not matched to a gene: 9. CDR1 and CDR2 (germline): SGDLS, YYNGEE. The TCR was taken from an adult who received the AZD1222 COVID-19 vaccine. The specimen was peripheral blood, collected 28 days after the second AZD1222 dose. V gene TRBV9 combines with J gene TRBJ1-6; 7 bases line up with TRBD1. The CDR3 nucleotides are TGTGCCAGCAGCGCGACAGGGTTAGGAATTAATTCACCCCTCCACTTT. Translated: CASSATGLGINSPLHF. The complete variable domain, with remaining parts taken from reference TRBV9 and TRBJ1-6, reads DSGVTQTPKHLITATGQRVTLRCSPRSGDLSVYWYQQSLDQGLQFLIQYYNGEERAKGNILERFSAQQFPDLHSELNLSSLELGDSALYFCASSATGLGINSPLHFGNGTRLTVT.